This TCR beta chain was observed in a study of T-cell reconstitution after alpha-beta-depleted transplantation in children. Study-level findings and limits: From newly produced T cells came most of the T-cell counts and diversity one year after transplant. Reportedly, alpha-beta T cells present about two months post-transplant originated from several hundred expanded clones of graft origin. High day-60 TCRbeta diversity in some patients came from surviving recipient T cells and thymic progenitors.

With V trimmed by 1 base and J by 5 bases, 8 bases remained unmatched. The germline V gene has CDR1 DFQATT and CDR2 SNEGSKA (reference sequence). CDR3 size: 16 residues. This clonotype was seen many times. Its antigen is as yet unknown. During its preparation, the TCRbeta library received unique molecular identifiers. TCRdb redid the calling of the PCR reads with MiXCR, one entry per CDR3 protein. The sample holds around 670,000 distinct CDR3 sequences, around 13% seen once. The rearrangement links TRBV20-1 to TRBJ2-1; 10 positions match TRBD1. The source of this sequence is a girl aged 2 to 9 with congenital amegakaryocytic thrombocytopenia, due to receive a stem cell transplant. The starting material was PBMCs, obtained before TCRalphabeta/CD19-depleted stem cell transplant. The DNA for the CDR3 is TGCAGTGCTAGAGCCGGTGGGACAGGGGCCAACAATGAGCAGTTCTTC. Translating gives CSARAGGTGANNEQFF.